The 13 T cell receptor beta chains in this list originate from one sample, sequenced in a study of CD8 T cells in ankylosing spondylitis. The antigens of these receptors remain unknown. Notes on the study in general: Roughly eight highly homologous variants made up a TCR beta motif that seemed to typify ankylosing spondylitis blood.

MiXCR was run by TCRdb on the 5' RACE reads, yielding one entry per CDR3 protein. Of a few hundred thousand distinct CDR3 sequences listed, approximately 20% are singletons. The sequenced sample was blood, either unsorted or a sorted T cell fraction (not recorded which). Receptor source: a male donor with ankylosing spondylitis.

This clonotype was seen repeatedly, ten times or more. The chain joins TRBV20-1 to TRBJ2-1, with TRBD2 matching over 8 bases. V shed 3 bases and J 4 bases; nucleotides not matched to a gene: 20. Germline V lookup: CDR1 DFQATT, CDR2 SNEGSKA (reference sequence). There are 19 residues in the CDR3. The CDR3 nucleotides are TGCAGTGCTAGTCCCCGGGGCGCGGGAGGCCGAGTGAAATACAATGAGCAGTTCTTC. Its translation is CSASPRGAGGRVKYNEQFF.

This clonotype occurred a few times. V and J are TRBV29-1 and TRBJ2-7; D tentatively fits TRBD1 or TRBD2 (5 bases each). CDR1 is SQVTM, CDR2 ANQGSEA, per germline. The CDR3 is made up of 13 amino acids. V lost 8 bases, J lost 6 bases, and 20 bases lay in between. The CDR3 spells CSHDTLGALEQYF. For the CDR3, the DNA is TGCAGCCATGATACACTAGGGGCCCTCGAGCAGTACTTC.

The J gene is TRBJ2-1, the V gene TRBV20-1; D is perhaps TRBD2 (5 bases). Trimming took off 3 bases at V and 9 bases at J, with 18 bases between the two ends. CDR1 and CDR2 from the germline V gene are DFQATT and SNEGSKA (reference sequence). The CDR3 has 14 amino acids. The CDR3 bases are TGCAGTGCTAGGGGGTCCTTAGCGACTGGTGAGCAGTTCTTC. Translating gives CSARGSLATGEQFF.

The J gene is TRBJ2-1, the V gene TRBV5-1; TRBD2 matches 7 bases. The CDR3 extends over 15 amino acids. With V trimmed by 4 bases and J by 7 bases, 11 bases remained unmatched. CDR1 is SGHRS, CDR2 YFSETQ, per germline. CDR3 protein: CASSPAGGELNEQFF. For the CDR3, the DNA is TGCGCCAGCAGCCCGGCTGGGGGGGAACTAAATGAGCAGTTCTTC. The complete variable domain, with remaining parts taken from reference TRBV5-1 and TRBJ2-1, reads KAGVTQTPRYLIKTRGQQVTLSCSPISGHRSVSWYQQTPGQGLQFLFEYFSETQRNKGNFPGRFSGRQFSNSRSEMNVSTLELGDSALYLCASSPAGGELNEQFFGPGTRLTVL.

V is TRBV3-1 and J is TRBJ2-1, with TRBD2 matching 9 bases. The CDR3 totals 16 residues. The germline V gene encodes CDR1 LGHDT and CDR2 YNNKEL (reference sequence). J lost 7 bases, V lost 1 base, and 8 bases had no gene match. The CDR3 nucleotides read TGTGCCAGCAGCCAAGTGTGGCGGGAGGGGGTGAATGAGCAGTTCTTC. Translation: CASSQVWREGVNEQFF.

The chain combines TRBV12-3 or TRBV12-4 with TRBJ2-4; 8 bases line up with TRBD2. The junction had 4 bases not matched to a gene; V was cut back by 3 bases and J by 3 bases. This CDR3 region has 15 residues. CDR3 in DNA: TGTGCCAGCAGTTTCGGGGGGGGCGGCAAAAACATTCAGTACTTC. Amino acids: CASSFGGGGKNIQYF.

The sample holds a few counts of this clonotype. The V call is TRBV27, the J call TRBJ2-1; D is unresolved. Germline-derived CDR1 and CDR2 are MNHEY and SMNVEV (reference sequence). The length of the CDR3 is 14 residues. V lost 5 bases and J lost 7, with 15 bases in between. The CDR3 region has the DNA TGTGCCAGCAGTATTTCTTGGGATTTGAATGAGCAGTTCTTC. It is translated as CASSISWDLNEQFF.

The chain joins TRBV7-2 to TRBJ2-7, with D perhaps TRBD1 (7 bases). Germline CDR1 SGHTA, CDR2 FQGNSA. Trimming pared 1 base from V and 2 bases from J, leaving 12 bases between. The CDR3 loop spans 15 amino acids. Here the CDR3 DNA reads TGTGCCAGCAGCTTAGGGGGCGGGACAGCCTACGAGCAGTACTTC. It encodes CASSLGGGTAYEQYF.

The chain combines TRBV5-1 with TRBJ1-2; 9 bases align to TRBD1. J lost 7 bases, V lost 4 bases, and 5 bases had no gene match. The CDR3 is 13 residues long. Germline V lookup: CDR1 SGHRS, CDR2 YFSETQ. Here the CDR3 DNA reads TGCGCCAGCAGCCTACAGGGGGCATCTGGCTACACCTTC. Residues: CASSLQGASGYTF.

V usage is TRBV27 and J usage is TRBJ2-2, with a possible D match to TRBD2 (6 bases). CDR1 is MNHEY, CDR2 SMNVEV, per germline (reference sequence). The CDR3 runs 14 residues. The V gene lost 7 bases and the J gene lost 4 bases, with 13 bases spanning the gap. This chain's CDR3 is CASKVAETTGELFF. DNA of the CDR3: TGTGCCAGCAAGGTAGCGGAGACCACCGGGGAGCTGTTTTTT.

The chain has TRBV29-1 and TRBJ2-7, with 10 bases matching TRBD1. This CDR3 comprises 13 residues. Germline CDR1 SQVTM, CDR2 ANQGSEA. Losses at the gene ends were 4 bases for V and 1 base for J; bases not matched to a gene: 1. The CDR3 nucleotides are TGCAGCGTTGGGACAGGGGGGTCCTACGAGCAGTACTTC. Amino acids: CSVGTGGSYEQYF.

This clonotype was found a few times. This chain connects TRBV2 to TRBJ2-5, with TRBD1 identical over 9 bases. With V trimmed by 8 bases and J by 7 bases, 2 bases remained unmatched. The CDR3 runs 11 residues. Germline assignment: CDR1 SNHLY and CDR2 FYNNEI. The CDR3 is CASDRGVTQYF. The CDR3 coding sequence is TGTGCCAGCGACAGGGGGGTGACCCAGTACTTC.

The table lists this clonotype with many counts. The V call is TRBV7-2, the J call TRBJ2-5; D gene ambiguous. From germline, CDR1 is SGHTA and CDR2 FQGNSA. Trimming took off 5 bases at V and 3 bases at J, with 4 bases between the two ends. The CDR3 has 11 amino acids. CDR3 loop: CASSPKETQYF. The CDR3 DNA is TGTGCCAGCAGCCCAAAAGAGACCCAGTACTTC. Drawing the rest from reference TRBV7-2 and TRBJ2-5, the complete variable domain is GAGVSQSPSNKVTEKGKDVELRCDPISGHTALYWYRQSLGQGLEFLIYFQGNSAPDKSGLPSDRFSAERTGGSVSTLTIQRTQQEDSAVYLCASSPKETQYFGPGTRLLVL.